The present entry profiles one T cell receptor (beta chain) with its context. Measured with immunoSEQ multiplex PCR; TCRdb has only the in-frame clones, and not every one. The table has tens of thousands of clones, approximately 80% seen once. This entry belongs to a study of blood T cell repertoires in COVID-19. CDR3 length: 13 residues. V was shortened by 8 bases and J by 1 base, with 9 bases between the two germline ends. CDR1 and CDR2 (germline): SNHLY, FYNNEI. This TCR was recovered from a human donor in a cohort sampled during active COVID-19. Sequenced input: peripheral blood. The rearrangement uses TRBV2 and TRBJ1-5; D not resolved. The CDR3 protein is CASEDSSNQPQHF. The CDR3 DNA sequence: TGTGCCAGCGAGGACTCCAGCAATCAGCCCCAGCATTTT.